Listed here is a single T cell receptor beta chain. This sample stems from a study of cytomegalovirus exposure and HLA in healthy donors. Looking at the study overall: An analysis done earlier identified approximately 120 million unique TCR beta sequences from about 179 million T cells.

Primers included in the PCR were 60 Vbeta and 13 Jbeta primers. Method: immunoSEQ multiplex PCR; TCRdb's copy keeps in-frame clones and lacks some. The data show about 120,000 clones, 63% seen once. The CDR3 extends over 14 amino acids. In germline, CDR1 is SEHNR, CDR2 FQNEAQ (reference sequence). With 8 bases clipped from V and 4 bases from J, the junction kept 7 bases outside the gene matches. This receptor was obtained from a man between 40 and 49 years old in good health and CMV-seropositive. Source material: PBMCs. The rearrangement links TRBV7-9 to TRBJ2-1; TRBD2 aligns across 8 bases. DNA for the CDR3: TGTGCCAGCCTAGCTAGCGGGCTTTACAATGAGCAGTTCTTC. It encodes CASLASGLYNEQFF.